The T cell receptor (beta chain) under discussion was sequenced for a study of T cell changes during pregnancy in multiple sclerosis. This table comes from immunoSEQ multiplex PCR, and its TCRdb copy is limited to in-frame clones, with some not included. The sample includes 75,000 to 100,000 clones, 80% to 95% of them seen just once. The CDR3 contains 10 residues. In germline, CDR1 is MNHEY, CDR2 SVGAGI. V was pared by 10 bases and J by 10 bases, with 13 bases between. This chain links TRBV6-5 with TRBJ1-1, with D possibly matching TRBD1 (5 bases). Material: peripheral blood, obtained after pregnancy. The sequence derives from a female donor with multiple sclerosis, enrolled in a pregnancy study. CDR3 DNA sequence: TGTGCCACTGGACAACAGCGAGCTTTCTTT. It codes for CATGQQRAFF.